The 22 T cell receptor beta chains in this list originate from one sample, sequenced in a study of blood T cell repertoires in COVID-19. Some clones are missing from TCRdb's copy, which holds only in-frame ones; the method was immunoSEQ multiplex PCR. Of approximately 240,000 clones in the sample, about nine tenths were seen once. The sequenced sample consisted of PBMCs or T cells enriched from blood (not recorded which). These TCRs come from a woman aged 18 to 35 who had recovered from COVID-19.

The rearrangement uses TRBV24-1 and TRBJ1-2, with D perhaps matching TRBD1 (5 bases). CDR1 is KGHDR, CDR2 SFDVKD, per germline. The CDR3 runs to 15 residues. The V gene lost 0 bases and the J gene lost 8 bases, with 15 bases spanning the gap. The CDR3 sequence: CATSDLPGRDEGYTF. The CDR3 nucleotides read TGTGCCACCAGTGATTTGCCCGGCAGGGATGAAGGCTACACCTTC.

The chain couples TRBV7-3 to TRBJ1-1, with D unclear. V was cut by 1 base and J by 1 base, with 4 bases left in between. Germline lookup yields CDR1 SGHTA and CDR2 FQGTGA. This CDR3 region has 13 residues. CDR3 DNA sequence: TGTGCCAGCAGCTTAAACAGGAACACTGAAGCTTTCTTT. Its protein product is CASSLNRNTEAFF.

The V call is TRBV3-1 (or the pseudogene TRBV3-2), the J call TRBJ2-7; TRBD1 matches 7 bases. Germline assignment: CDR1 LGHDT and CDR2 YNNKEL (reference sequence). After removal of 2 bases from V and 2 bases from J, the junction contained 3 bases not matched to a gene. The CDR3 is 14 residues long. As DNA, the CDR3 is TGTGCCAGCAGCCAACCGGGACAGACCTACGAGCAGTACTTC. As protein: CASSQPGQTYEQYF.

The chain uses TRBV19 and TRBJ1-2; the match to TRBD1 covers 8 bases. CDR1 is LNHDA and CDR2 is SQIVND in the germline V gene (reference sequence). CDR3 size: 14 residues. J was trimmed by 3 bases and V by 4 bases; bases with no gene match: 4. The CDR3 DNA sequence: TGTGCCAGTAGTACACAGACAGGGGACTATGGCTACACCTTC. Amino acids: CASSTQTGDYGYTF.

V gene TRBV5-1 combines with J gene TRBJ2-7; D gene ambiguous. From germline, CDR1 is SGHRS and CDR2 YFSETQ. This CDR3 contains 16 residues. Trimming took 4 bases from V and 3 from J, leaving 20 bases between them. The CDR3 loop is CASSPVAPGLYYEQYF. CDR3 coding DNA: TGCGCCAGCAGCCCGGTCGCGCCAGGTCTTTACTACGAGCAGTACTTC.

In its sample, this clone was seen once. The chain recombines TRBV9 with TRBJ1-1, with TRBD1 matching over 10 bases. This CDR3 is built from 17 residues. CDR1 SGDLS and CDR2 YYNGEE come from the germline V gene. The V gene end was trimmed by 6 bases and the J gene end by 4 bases; junction bases not matched to a gene: 15. CDR3 loop: CASTSTTGGGKGTEAFF. In DNA, the CDR3 is TGTGCCAGCACCAGTACGACAGGGGGCGGAAAGGGCACTGAAGCTTTCTTT.

This chain links TRBV2 with TRBJ1-1; D unclear. V was pared by 6 bases and J by 6 bases, with 17 bases between. CDR3 length: 14 amino acids. CDR1 is SNHLY and CDR2 is FYNNEI in the germline V gene. The CDR3 region is CASSRRGMSAEAFF. The DNA for the CDR3 is TGTGCCAGCAGCAGAAGAGGGATGTCGGCTGAAGCTTTCTTT.

This chain joins TRBV5-8 and TRBJ1-5; D not certain. Deletions cut 2 bases from V and 7 bases from J, with 7 bases between. This CDR3 spans 12 amino acids. The germline gives CDR1 SGHTS, CDR2 YDEGEE. The CDR3 sequence is CASSFRVQPQHF. DNA of the CDR3: TGTGCCAGCAGCTTCCGAGTACAGCCCCAGCATTTT.

The CDR3 DNA is TGTGCCAGCAGCCCCACTAGCGGGATGAGTAATGAGCAGTTCTTC. Residues: CASSPTSGMSNEQFF. The V call is TRBV7-9, the J call TRBJ2-1; TRBD2 agrees at 10 bases. There are 15 residues in the CDR3. Germline values: CDR1 SEHNR, CDR2 FQNEAQ (reference sequence). The J segment lost 7 bases and the V segment lost 5 bases, leaving 8 bases of the junction unmatched.

The rearrangement uses TRBV7-2 and TRBJ1-4; a weak D match, TRBD1 (5 bases). V was clipped by 1 base and J by 0 bases, with 6 bases between them. Germline V gives CDR1 SGHTA, CDR2 FQGNSA. The CDR3 extends over 15 amino acids. CDR3 DNA: TGTGCCAGCAGCTTAGTGACAGCAACTAATGAAAAACTGTTTTTT. Encoded protein: CASSLVTATNEKLFF. Looking up the rest from reference TRBV7-2 and TRBJ1-4 gives the full variable domain: GAGVSQSPSNKVTEKGKDVELRCDPISGHTALYWYRQSLGQGLEFLIYFQGNSAPDKSGLPSDRFSAERTGGSVSTLTIQRTQQEDSAVYLCASSLVTATNEKLFFGSGTQLSVL.

The rearrangement uses TRBV28 and TRBJ1-2; D remains ambiguous. The CDR3 is 15 amino acids. Germline V gives CDR1 MDHEN, CDR2 SYDVKM. V lost 3 bases and J 6 bases, leaving 17 bases between the germline ends. In DNA, the CDR3 is TGTGCCAGCAGTTTCCGATCACCCCGGGAACATGGCTACACCTTC. It codes for CASSFRSPREHGYTF.

The chain uses TRBV6-1 and TRBJ1-5; possibly TRBD1 for D (6 bases). Germline assignment: CDR1 MNHNS and CDR2 SASEGT. Trimming took off 2 bases at V and 2 bases at J, with 13 bases between the two ends. The CDR3 runs to 16 residues. The CDR3 here is CASSETIGGGNQPQHF. The CDR3 DNA reads as TGTGCCAGCAGTGAAACCATAGGGGGGGGCAATCAGCCCCAGCATTTT.

The chain combines TRBV27 with TRBJ1-2, with D possibly matching TRBD1 (6 bases). The germline gives CDR1 MNHEY, CDR2 SMNVEV (reference sequence). V lost 6 bases, J lost 5 bases, and 13 bases lay in between. The CDR3 is 13 residues long. The CDR3 is CASRRGGRYGYTF. In DNA form, the CDR3 reads TGTGCCAGCAGAAGGGGGGGACGGTATGGCTACACCTTC.

This chain uses TRBV28 with TRBJ1-3; D perhaps matches TRBD1 (6 bases). The V end lost 1 base, the J end lost 4 bases, and 8 bases lay between the germline ends. CDR1 and CDR2 (germline): MDHEN, SYDVKM. This CDR3 has 14 amino acids. The CDR3 region has the DNA TGTGCCAGCAGTTTATATACAGGGGGAAACACCATATATTTT. This translates into CASSLYTGGNTIYF.

The chain employs TRBV6-1 and TRBJ2-7, with a possible D match to TRBD1 (6 bases). This CDR3 has 18 amino acids. Per the germline V gene, CDR1 is MNHNS and CDR2 is SASEGT. V lost 1 base to trimming and J lost 2 bases, with 21 bases between them. CDR3: CASSEVGVTGKFTYEQYF. CDR3 nucleotide sequence: TGTGCCAGCAGTGAAGTTGGGGTTACAGGGAAGTTCACCTACGAGCAGTACTTC.

The V and J genes are TRBV4-1 and TRBJ2-7; 9 bases fit TRBD1. This CDR3 is built from 14 residues. V shed 3 bases, J shed 1 base, and the junction held 1 base outside the gene matches. CDR1 and CDR2 from the germline V gene are MGHRA and YSYEKL. The CDR3 nucleotides read TGCGCCAGCAGCCACGGGACAGGGTCCTACGAGCAGTACTTC. This encodes CASSHGTGSYEQYF.

This sequence joins TRBV4-2 and TRBJ1-2; 7 nucleotides agree with TRBD1. The CDR3 spans 17 residues. After removal of 0 bases from V and 4 bases from J, the junction contained 11 bases not matched to a gene. Germline CDR1 and CDR2: LGHNA and YNFKEQ. The CDR3 region is CASSQDRETGLGYGYTF. Written as DNA, the CDR3 is TGTGCCAGCAGCCAAGATAGGGAGACAGGGTTGGGCTATGGCTACACCTTC.

This clone has a single count. The V call is TRBV28, the J call TRBJ1-1; D is ambiguous. V was trimmed by 6 bases and J by 1 base, leaving 6 bases between them. The CDR3 sequence is 12 residues long. Germline V gives CDR1 MDHEN, CDR2 SYDVKM. The CDR3 reads CASSEGNTEAFF. CDR3 coding DNA: TGTGCCAGCAGCGAGGGGAACACTGAAGCTTTCTTT.

The V and J genes are TRBV20-1 and TRBJ1-1; weak D call: TRBD1 (5 bases). The CDR3 spans 11 residues. Germline V gene lookup returns CDR1 DFQATT and CDR2 SNEGSKA (reference sequence). V dropped 7 bases and J dropped 1 base, with 7 bases sitting between them. In DNA, the CDR3 is TGCAGTGTCGGACAGAACACTGAAGCTTTCTTT. Translating gives CSVGQNTEAFF.

The gene calls are TRBV3-1 (or the pseudogene TRBV3-2) and TRBJ2-5; 8 nucleotides line up with TRBD2. The V gene's germline CDR1 is LGHDT and CDR2 YNNKEL (reference sequence). The V and J ends lost 3 bases and 4 bases, in that order; junction bases with no gene match: 7. The CDR3 loop spans 15 amino acids. CDR3 protein: CASSQSGSRGETQYF. The DNA of the CDR3 is TGTGCCAGCAGCCAGAGCGGGAGTAGAGGAGAGACCCAGTACTTC.

The CDR3 loop is CASSRDRRAFF. The CDR3 bases are TGTGCCAGCAGTAGGGACAGGAGGGCTTTCTTT. The chain uses TRBV6-5 and TRBJ1-1, with 8 bases that match TRBD1. The germline V gene encodes CDR1 MNHEY and CDR2 SVGAGI. V lost 5 bases to trimming and J lost 11 bases; unmatched junction nucleotides: 4. The CDR3 runs 11 residues.

The rearrangement joins TRBV28 to TRBJ2-3, with 11 positions matching TRBD2. This CDR3 has 16 amino acids. V was clipped by 5 bases and J by 5 bases; unmatched bases: 9. CDR1 is MDHEN and CDR2 is SYDVKM in the germline V gene. The CDR3 sequence: CASSTTLAGVQDTQYF. As DNA, the CDR3 is TGTGCCAGCAGTACCACACTAGCGGGAGTACAAGATACGCAGTATTTT.